This T cell receptor beta chain derives from a study of Ad26.COV2.S vaccination and SARS-CoV-2 variants. Study results and caveats: There was reportedly substantial breadth in spike-specific CD8+ and CD4+ T cell responses after vaccination.

Unmatched junction bases numbered 9, after V lost 2 bases and J lost 5 bases. This CDR3 has 16 amino acids. Germline CDR1 MNHEY, CDR2 SVGAGI. A note on this clone: Its matching antigen is unknown.

Sequencing used immunoSEQ multiplex PCR; TCRdb keeps in-frame clones, though not all of them. Among fewer than 800,000 clones listed, roughly nine tenths were seen once. Treatment in this sample: about 20 received Ad26.COV2.S at low or high dose, single or two shots; five or six received placebo; per-sample allocation not given. Repertoires come from day 63 after the first vaccine or placebo injection. This TCR derives from a person between 18 and 65 years old who received the Ad26.COV2.S COVID-19 vaccine or a placebo. This specimen was peripheral blood, taken in a trial of Ad26.COV2.S vaccine versus placebo. The rearrangement joins TRBV6-5 to TRBJ2-7, with 10 bases lining up with TRBD2. The CDR3 bases are TGTGCCAGCAGTTACGTTAGCGGGAGGAGGGACCACGAGCAGTACTTC. Translated, it gives CASSYVSGRRDHEQYF.